What follows are 8 T cell receptor beta chains derived from one specimen sequenced in a study of long-term antiretroviral therapy in people with HIV. Researchers ran immunoSEQ v3.0 at survey level. Sequencing was performed with immunoSEQ multiplex PCR; in TCRdb, only in-frame clones are kept and a portion is missing. The sample has 28,000 or so clones, approximately 90% seen once. This specimen consisted of unsorted PBMCs, obtained 0.5 years after starting antiretroviral therapy. All receptors come from a woman between 18 and 29 years old with HIV.

The rearrangement joins TRBV11-3 to TRBJ2-7; D not certain. CDR3 size: 14 residues. Germline-derived CDR1 and CDR2 are SGHNT and YENEEA. The V end lost 1 base, the J end lost 5 bases, and 12 bases lay between the germline ends. The CDR3 reads CASSLVGRTHEQYF. DNA for the CDR3: TGTGCCAGCAGCTTAGTGGGCAGGACCCACGAGCAGTACTTC.

The chain carries TRBV25-1 and TRBJ2-7; weak D call: TRBD1 (6 bases). V lost 3 bases to trimming and J lost 2 bases, with 14 bases between them. The CDR3 length is 15 residues. The germline CDR1 and CDR2 sequences are MGHDK and SYGVNS. CDR3 in DNA: TGTGCCAGCAGTGACCAGACAGGATTCCCCTACGAGCAGTACTTC. Its translation is CASSDQTGFPYEQYF.

This clone showed up just a few times. The chain recombines TRBV10-1 with TRBJ2-7; 7 nucleotides match TRBD2. CDR1 WNHNN and CDR2 SYGVQD come from the germline V gene (reference sequence). This CDR3 is built from 15 residues. V gave up 10 bases and J gave up 3 bases; unmatched junction bases: 15. The CDR3 loop reads CATLRGSGLFYEQYF. The CDR3 coding sequence is TGCGCCACCTTGAGGGGTAGCGGGCTTTTCTACGAGCAGTACTTC.

The V and J genes are TRBV5-7 and TRBJ1-4, with TRBD1 as a possible D gene (6 bases). TRBV5-7 is known as an ORF, though its function is uncertain. Trimming took 4 bases from V and 3 from J, leaving 19 bases between them. This CDR3 has 17 residues. The CDR3 coding sequence is TGTGCCAGCAGCCATACCACAGGGTCATTGTCTAATGAAAAACTGTTTTTT. Residues: CASSHTTGSLSNEKLFF.

DNA for the CDR3: TGTGCCACCAGCAGAGATAATTACCGGGGAAACACCATATATTTT. This encodes CATSRDNYRGNTIYF. The chain joins TRBV15 to TRBJ1-3; the D is unclear. The length of the CDR3 is 15 residues. Between the trimmed V and J ends, which lost 0 bases and 4 bases, there was a span of 10 bases. The V gene's germline CDR1 is LNHNV and CDR2 YYDKDF (reference sequence). The full variable domain, completed using reference TRBV15 and TRBJ1-3, is DAMVIQNPRYQVTQFGKPVTLSCSQTLNHNVMYWYQQKSSQAPKLLFHYYDKDFNNEADTPDNFQSRRPNTSFCFLDIRSPGLGDTAMYLCATSRDNYRGNTIYFGEGSWLTVV.

This chain links TRBV6-1 with TRBJ2-1; D call uncertain. The CDR3 covers 13 residues. CDR1 and CDR2 (germline): MNHNS, SASEGT. Trimming removed 8 bases at V and 3 bases at J, with 11 bases between. The CDR3 loop is CASLQTVYNEQFF. The CDR3 region has the DNA TGTGCCAGCTTACAGACGGTCTACAATGAGCAGTTCTTC.

The chain uses TRBV7-3 and TRBJ2-1; D tentatively reads TRBD1 or TRBD2 (5 bases each). The CDR3 length is 19 residues. V was trimmed by 2 bases and J by 0 bases, leaving 20 bases between them. Germline V gene sequence: CDR1 SGHTA, CDR2 FQGTGA. CDR3 bases: TGTGCCAGCAGCTTACGTGGGATAACTTTTGGGGGCTCCTACAATGAGCAGTTCTTC. It translates to CASSLRGITFGGSYNEQFF.

The chain recombines TRBV11-2 with TRBJ2-7; a weak D match, TRBD2 (6 bases). Germline V CDR1 and CDR2: SGHAT, FQNNGV. The CDR3 runs 14 residues. Trimming left V 3 bases short and J 2 bases short, with 11 bases between. DNA of the CDR3: TGTGCCAGCAGCTTGGACGGACTACCCTACGAGCAGTACTTC. Protein product: CASSLDGLPYEQYF.